The 18 T cell receptor beta chains below were found in one sample sequenced in a study of shared clonotypes between healthy human individuals. CD45RO negativity and positive selection for CCR7 defined naive CD8 cells, a population that excluded terminally differentiated effector memory CD45RA+ cells. Profiling relied on immunoSEQ multiplex PCR, and the TCRdb table lists in-frame clones only, not all of them. This sample yields about 2,200,000 clones, of which about 93% are seen a single time; around 1.7% belongs to the top ten. The sample comprised naive CD8+ T cells from PBMCs. Every receptor here comes from a man aged 18 to 30 in good health. Some clones in this sample may be carry-over from other donors' samples.

J is TRBJ2-4 and V is TRBV10-3; TRBD2 matches at 7 bases. J gave up 9 bases and V 3 bases, and 11 bases lay outside the gene matches. Germline assignment: CDR1 ENHRY and CDR2 SYGVKD. The CDR3 runs 15 residues. The CDR3 DNA is TGTGCCATCAGTGACGGCGGGAGTAAGGTTAGCATTCAGTACTTC. This encodes CAISDGGSKVSIQYF.

Note on this clone: This sample includes further DNA sequences coding for the same CDR3. This rearrangement joins TRBV6-5 to TRBJ2-7; 8 bases align to TRBD1. After removal of 6 bases from V and 2 bases from J, the junction contained 3 bases not matched to a gene. The CDR3 is 13 residues long. Looked up from germline, CDR1 is MNHEY and CDR2 is SVGAGI. CDR3 amino acids: CASSSQGAYEQYF. The DNA of the CDR3 is TGTGCCAGCAGCTCACAGGGGGCCTACGAGCAGTACTTC.

The chain links TRBV4-2 to TRBJ1-1; 7 bases align to TRBD1. V lost 0 bases and J lost 1; bases outside the gene matches: 5. This CDR3 is 16 amino acids long. Looked up from germline, CDR1 is LGHNA and CDR2 is YNFKEQ. This chain's CDR3 is CASSQDHRGTNTEAFF. The CDR3 bases are TGTGCCAGCAGCCAAGACCACAGGGGAACGAACACTGAAGCTTTCTTT.

On this clone itself: Other nucleotide sequences from this sample produce the same CDR3. The chain has TRBV9 and TRBJ2-7, with no clear D. CDR1 and CDR2 from the germline V gene are SGDLS and YYNGEE. The CDR3 sequence is 14 residues long. Trimming took 0 bases from V and 3 from J, leaving 10 bases between them. CDR3 protein: CASSVGDASYEQYF. In nucleotides, the CDR3 is TGTGCCAGCAGCGTAGGTGACGCCAGCTACGAGCAGTACTTC.

The chain combines TRBV4-3 with TRBJ2-5; no firm D call. The CDR3 is made up of 15 amino acids. V lost 0 bases, J lost 6 bases, and 14 bases lay in between. CDR1 is LGHNA, CDR2 YSLEER, per germline. This chain's CDR3 is CASSQEELGKQTQYF. CDR3 nucleotide sequence: TGCGCCAGCAGCCAAGAGGAGTTGGGCAAGCAGACCCAGTACTTC.

The V and J genes are TRBV9 and TRBJ1-2; tentatively, D is TRBD1 (6 bases). The V gene's germline CDR1 is SGDLS and CDR2 YYNGEE. With 0 bases removed from V and 4 bases from J, the gap between germline ends came to 13 bases. CDR3 length: 15 amino acids. The CDR3 loop reads CASSVVGWGAYGYTF. The CDR3 bases are TGTGCCAGCAGCGTAGTAGGGTGGGGGGCCTATGGCTACACCTTC.

This chain uses TRBV13 with TRBJ2-1; D is unresolved. The CDR3 runs to 15 residues. The germline V gene has CDR1 PRHDT and CDR2 FYEKMQ (reference sequence). Trimming shortened V by 5 bases and J by 0 bases, and 11 bases separated the two germline ends. CDR3 sequence: CASSLALNSYNEQFF. The DNA of the CDR3 is TGTGCCAGCAGCCTGGCACTAAACTCCTACAATGAGCAGTTCTTC. Based on the CDR3 plus reference TRBV13 and TRBJ2-1, the full variable domain is AAGVIQSPRHLIKEKRETATLKCYPIPRHDTVYWYQQGPGQDPQFLISFYEKMQSDKGSIPDRFSAQQFSDYHSELNMSSLELGDSALYFCASSLALNSYNEQFFGPGTRLTVL.

The V and J genes are TRBV27 and TRBJ2-5; 8 nucleotides align to TRBD2. CDR3 size: 16 residues. The germline gives CDR1 MNHEY, CDR2 SMNVEV (reference sequence). With V trimmed by 0 bases and J by 3 bases, 6 bases remained unmatched. CDR3 protein: CASSLSAGVAKETQYF. The CDR3 nucleotides read TGTGCCAGCAGTTTATCAGCGGGAGTCGCCAAAGAGACCCAGTACTTC.

In its sample, this clone was seen once. The V call is TRBV7-9, the J call TRBJ2-6; D not resolved. Germline CDR1 is SEHNR and CDR2 is FQNEAQ (reference sequence). This CDR3 is built from 15 residues. V was cut by 5 bases and J by 2 bases, with 10 bases left in between. Here the CDR3 DNA reads TGTGCCAGCAGCGCCCCTTCAGCTGGGGCCAACGTCCTGACTTTC. Its translation is CASSAPSAGANVLTF.

This chain's CDR3 is CATSRDASGSYNEQFF. CDR3 bases: TGTGCCACCAGCAGAGATGCTAGCGGGAGTTACAATGAGCAGTTCTTC. The chain uses TRBV15 and TRBJ2-1; 10 bases match TRBD2. With 0 bases clipped from V and 4 bases from J, the junction kept 3 bases outside the gene matches. Germline loops: CDR1 LNHNV, CDR2 YYDKDF (reference sequence). The CDR3 spans 16 residues.

The DNA for the CDR3 is TGTGCCAGCAGCCAGAGACAGACTCCGGGTGGGGAGCTGTTTTTT. Its protein product is CASSQRQTPGGELFF. V is TRBV4-2 and J is TRBJ2-2; tentatively, D is TRBD1 (5 bases). The V end was cut by 3 bases, the J end by 8 bases, with 16 bases between. This CDR3 has 15 amino acids. In germline, CDR1 is LGHNA, CDR2 YNFKEQ.

The chain couples TRBV29-1 to TRBJ2-5, with TRBD2 matching 10 bases. V shed 4 bases, J shed 8 bases, and the junction held 7 bases outside the gene matches. Germline values: CDR1 SQVTM, CDR2 ANQGSEA. The CDR3 spans 13 residues. This CDR3 is CSVGGTSDPTQYF. As DNA, the CDR3 is TGCAGCGTTGGAGGGACTAGCGACCCCACCCAGTACTTC.

This rearrangement joins TRBV6-5 to TRBJ2-7; 11 bases fit TRBD1. This CDR3 spans 13 amino acids. The trim removed 6 bases at V and 6 bases at J, leaving 4 bases unmatched. Germline values: CDR1 MNHEY, CDR2 SVGAGI. The CDR3 nucleotides read TGTGCCAGCAGATGGACAGGGGGCTCCGAGCAGTACTTC. Protein product: CASRWTGGSEQYF.

V usage is TRBV19 and J usage is TRBJ1-3, with unresolved D. Germline V gives CDR1 LNHDA, CDR2 SQIVND (reference sequence). This CDR3 region has 15 residues. Trimming took 3 bases from V and 0 from J, leaving 9 bases between them. The CDR3 loop reads CASSISDYSGNTIYF. The CDR3 DNA follows: TGTGCCAGTAGTATTAGCGACTACTCTGGAAACACCATATATTTT.

The V and J genes are TRBV15 and TRBJ1-1, with D unclear. This CDR3 is built from 14 residues. Between the trimmed V and J ends, which lost 7 bases and 1 base, there was a span of 13 bases. The germline CDR1 and CDR2 sequences are LNHNV and YYDKDF (reference sequence). The CDR3 region has the DNA TGTGCCACCAAGTACGGACTGGGGAACACTGAAGCTTTCTTT. Protein sequence: CATKYGLGNTEAFF.

The chain couples TRBV2 to TRBJ1-2; D call uncertain. V shed 4 bases and J shed 8 bases, with 17 bases lying between them. The germline gives CDR1 SNHLY, CDR2 FYNNEI. There are 14 residues in the CDR3. CDR3 sequence reads: CASSVLSQSDGYTF. CDR3 bases: TGTGCCAGCAGTGTTTTGTCCCAATCGGACGGCTACACCTTC.

The V and J genes are TRBV29-1 and TRBJ1-1, with unresolved D. Germline assignment: CDR1 SQVTM and CDR2 ANQGSEA. This CDR3 contains 12 residues. V was pared by 8 bases and J by 4 bases, with 14 bases between. CDR3 nucleotide sequence: TGCAGCACCCTAGGGTGGGGCACTGAAGCTTTCTTT. Translated, it gives CSTLGWGTEAFF.

The chain uses TRBV19 and TRBJ2-1, with TRBD2 matching 10 bases. The CDR3 is 17 amino acids. V was clipped by 4 bases and J by 3 bases; unmatched bases: 9. From germline, CDR1 is LNHDA and CDR2 SQIVND (reference sequence). DNA for the CDR3: TGTGCCAGTAGTAACGAAAGACTAGCGGGCGTCTACAATGAGCAGTTCTTC. This translates into CASSNERLAGVYNEQFF. Supplemented by reference TRBV19 and TRBJ2-1, the full variable domain reads DGGITQSPKYLFRKEGQNVTLSCEQNLNHDAMYWYRQDPGQGLRLIYYSQIVNDFQKGDIAEGYSVSREKKESFPLTVTSAQKNPTAFYLCASSNERLAGVYNEQFFGPGTRLTVL.